The rows below give T cell receptor beta chains drawn from one sample of a study of blood T cell repertoires in COVID-19. Profiled with immunoSEQ multiplex PCR; TCRdb holds only in-frame clones, not every one. The sample consists of roughly 260,000 clones, 90% of them appearing once. Source material: peripheral blood. The receptors shown here come from a woman aged 40 to 50 with acute or convalescent COVID-19. The CDR3 runs from the conserved cysteine through the conserved F or W. D genes are given only for firm matches. The size entry is marked missing in some rows and otherwise reads once, few, many or a size class.

CDR3 length,D gene,V gene,clone size,J gene,CDR3 protein,CDR3 DNA
15,.,TRBV6-5,.,TRBJ2-3,CASTSPALGTDTQYF,TGTGCCAGCACCTCCCCTGCGTTGGGCACAGATACGCAGTATTTT
12,.,TRBV7-8,.,TRBJ1-3,CASSLVGNTIYF,TGTGCCAGCAGCCTAGTAGGAAACACCATATATTTT
16,.,TRBV7-8,.,TRBJ2-3,CASTSRRRGRTDTQYF,TGTGCCAGCACAAGTCGTCGGCGGGGAAGGACAGATACGCAGTATTTT
16,TRBD2,TRBV5-1,.,TRBJ2-3,CASSIALAGGPDTQYF,TGCGCCAGCAGCATAGCTCTAGCGGGGGGCCCGGATACGCAGTATTTT
16,.,TRBV7-3,.,TRBJ2-3,CASSLKAGKYTDTQYF,TGTGCCAGCAGCTTAAAGGCAGGGAAATACACAGATACGCAGTATTTT
11,.,TRBV5-1,.,TRBJ1-1,CASTLNTEAFF,TGCGCCAGCACCCTAAACACTGAAGCTTTCTTT
16,.,TRBV21-1,.,TRBJ2-2,CASSAVGTPRAGELFF,TGTGCCAGCTCCGCGGTAGGGACACCTAGGGCCGGGGAGCTGTTTTTT
15,TRBD1,TRBV15,.,TRBJ2-3,CATSKGAGVTDTQYF,TGTGCCACCAGCAAGGGGGCAGGGGTCACAGATACGCAGTATTTT
17,.,TRBV5-6,.,TRBJ2-3,CASSFYFRGSSTDTQYF,TGTGCCAGCAGCTTTTACTTCAGGGGTTCTAGCACAGATACGCAGTATTTT
12,.,TRBV7-9,.,TRBJ1-1,CASSSSYDEAFF,TGTGCCAGCAGCTCGAGTTACGATGAAGCTTTCTTT
14,.,TRBV27,.,TRBJ1-1,CASSFGDRFTEAFF,TGTGCCAGCAGTTTTGGCGACAGGTTCACTGAAGCTTTCTTT
15,.,TRBV2,.,TRBJ1-5,CASSAPGHLNQPQHF,TGTGCCAGCAGTGCTCCGGGACATCTGAATCAGCCCCAGCATTTT
12,TRBD1,TRBV2,.,TRBJ2-1,CASSPTGGRQFF,TGTGCCAGCAGTCCGACAGGGGGGAGGCAGTTCTTC
16,TRBD2,TRBV2,.,TRBJ2-2,CATLGVAGANTGELFF,TGTGCCACCCTCGGGGTAGCGGGGGCGAACACCGGGGAGCTGTTTTTT
14,.,TRBV5-6,.,TRBJ1-1,CASSLVGRTAEAFF,TGTGCCAGCAGCTTGGTAGGTCGGACAGCTGAAGCTTTCTTT
15,.,TRBV3-1/TRBV3-2,.,TRBJ1-6,CASSQIFRGLRTLHF,TGTGCCAGCAGCCAAATTTTCAGGGGTTTACGGACCCTCCACTTT
16,.,TRBV7-9,.,TRBJ1-1,CASIPFATTGNTEAFF,TGTGCCAGCATCCCATTCGCGACAACTGGCAACACTGAAGCTTTCTTT
13,.,TRBV11-3,.,TRBJ1-1,CASSRFPRTEAFF,TGTGCCAGCAGCCGATTCCCGAGGACTGAAGCTTTCTTT
13,.,TRBV4-2,.,TRBJ1-1,CASSPGMNTEAFF,TGTGCCAGCAGCCCCGGGATGAACACTGAAGCTTTCTTT
16,.,TRBV19,.,TRBJ1-4,CASSTGVWGDREKLFF,TGTGCCAGTAGTACCGGCGTTTGGGGGGATCGGGAAAAACTGTTTTTT
14,.,TRBV27,.,TRBJ1-5,CASRLSDSNQPQHF,TGTGCCAGCAGACTCTCTGATAGCAATCAGCCCCAGCATTTT
16,TRBD1,TRBV4-1,.,TRBJ1-6,CASSQVFGTGGSPLHF,TGCGCCAGCAGCCAAGTCTTCGGGACAGGCGGCTCACCCCTCCACTTT
15,.,TRBV5-4,.,TRBJ1-1,CASSGNGGLNTEAFF,TGTGCCAGCAGCGGTAACGGGGGTTTGAACACTGAAGCTTTCTTT
14,TRBD1,TRBV19,.,TRBJ1-5,CASSMRQGDQPQHF,TGTGCCAGTAGTATGCGTCAGGGGGATCAGCCCCAGCATTTT
13,.,TRBV5-1,.,TRBJ2-1,CASSRPPSNEQFF,TGCGCCAGCAGCCGCCCCCCGAGCAATGAGCAGTTCTTC
16,TRBD1,TRBV19,.,TRBJ1-5,CASTKTRQGAAQPQHF,TGTGCCAGTACTAAAACTCGACAGGGGGCAGCTCAGCCCCAGCATTTT
14,.,TRBV11-2,.,TRBJ1-1,CASSLVSWNTEAFF,TGTGCCAGCAGCTTAGTCTCCTGGAACACTGAAGCTTTCTTT
15,.,TRBV10-3,once,TRBJ2-5,CAIRGIGVGKETQYF,TGTGCCATCAGAGGGATCGGGGTGGGTAAAGAGACCCAGTACTTC
16,.,TRBV7-2,.,TRBJ1-2,CASSSSRGGRGYGYTF,TGTGCCAGCAGCTCGTCACGGGGTGGGAGGGGCTATGGCTACACCTTC
18,TRBD1,TRBV19,.,TRBJ1-1,CASMAGPGQGNFNTEAFF,TGTGCCAGTATGGCGGGGCCGGGACAGGGGAATTTTAACACTGAAGCTTTCTTT
16,TRBD1,TRBV4-1,.,TRBJ1-1,CASSQEKGTGWTEAFF,TGCGCCAGCAGCCAAGAAAAGGGGACAGGGTGGACTGAAGCTTTCTTT
15,TRBD2,TRBV6-5,.,TRBJ2-5,CAGGTSGGALETQYF,TGTGCCGGCGGGACTAGCGGGGGGGCCCTCGAGACCCAGTACTTC
15,.,TRBV6-5,once,TRBJ1-2,CASKKGSSGVYGYTF,TGTGCCAGCAAAAAAGGTAGTTCAGGTGTCTATGGCTACACCTTC
15,TRBD1,TRBV5-4,once,TRBJ2-1,CASSLGSTGDPIVLF,TGTGCCAGCAGCTTGGGTTCGACAGGGGACCCGATCGTCCTCTTC
15,.,TRBV29-1,once,TRBJ1-1,CSVEEGGHTNTEAFF,TGCAGCGTTGAAGAAGGGGGACATACGAACACTGAAGCTTTCTTT
17,.,TRBV6-1,.,TRBJ1-4,CASSAGSAFATNEKLFF,TGTGCCAGCAGTGCTGGTTCCGCGTTTGCAACTAATGAAAAACTGTTTTTT
16,.,TRBV14,.,TRBJ1-4,CASSPLTDSANEKLFF,TGTGCCAGCAGTCCCCTTACGGACAGTGCTAATGAAAAACTGTTTTTT
15,.,TRBV5-1,.,TRBJ1-1,CASSLDRGANTEAFF,TGCGCCAGCAGCTTGGACCGGGGTGCGAACACTGAAGCTTTCTTT
15,TRBD1,TRBV9,.,TRBJ1-6,CASSVTGQGNSPLHF,TGTGCCAGCAGCGTCACCGGACAGGGTAATTCACCCCTCCACTTT
16,TRBD1,TRBV18,.,TRBJ1-6,CASSPPTGTVYSPLHF,TGTGCCAGCTCACCACCGACAGGGACTGTATATTCACCCCTCCACTTT
16,.,TRBV11-2,few,TRBJ1-3,CASSLNRRRSGNTIYF,TGTGCCAGCAGCTTAAACAGGAGACGCTCTGGAAACACCATATATTTT
16,.,TRBV5-5,.,TRBJ2-1,CASSLLGSSSYNEQFF,TGTGCCAGCAGCTTGCTCGGTTCTTCCTCCTACAATGAGCAGTTCTTC
13,.,TRBV12-3/TRBV12-4,.,TRBJ1-1,CASSLGGGGEAFF,TGTGCCAGCAGTTTAGGGGGAGGCGGTGAAGCTTTCTTT
15,.,TRBV25-1,.,TRBJ2-5,CASSDPIQGWETQYF,TGTGCCAGCAGTGATCCCATACAGGGTTGGGAGACCCAGTACTTC
13,.,TRBV5-1,.,TRBJ2-5,CASSLPYAETQYF,TGCGCCAGCAGCTTGCCCTACGCAGAGACCCAGTACTTC
14,.,TRBV24-1,.,TRBJ2-3,CATSDRAIADTQYF,TGTGCCACCAGTGATCGAGCAATTGCGGATACGCAGTATTTT
13,.,TRBV20-1,.,TRBJ2-3,CSASWRGVDTQYF,TGCAGTGCTAGTTGGCGGGGAGTAGATACGCAGTATTTT
16,.,TRBV5-6,few,TRBJ1-2,CASSLAGQLHNYGYTF,TGTGCCAGCAGCTTGGCCGGACAGCTTCATAACTATGGCTACACCTTC
13,.,TRBV24-1,.,TRBJ1-4,CATSDSWAKKLFF,TGTGCCACCAGTGATTCTTGGGCGAAGAAACTGTTTTTT